The clone carrying this T cell receptor (beta chain) was seen a few times. Antigen: not known. Primers: 60 Vbeta forward and 13 Jbeta reverse. Per the authors' pipeline: Among the unique TCR beta chains that a later analysis counted, about 84 million in all, 10 million to 13 million were shared. Clones were sequenced by immunoSEQ multiplex PCR, and TCRdb holds only the in-frame ones, with some missing. V and J calls plus clone size are reproduced from that table; the DNA served to infer D and trimming. This sample carries 140,000 to 150,000 clones, roughly 74% of them seen once, and the ten largest clones take 2.4%. This sample was taken from a study of cytomegalovirus exposure and HLA in healthy donors. Study results and caveats: Owing to their indistinguishability, certain V segments, notably TRBV6-2 and TRBV6-3, were excluded. Among the most significant clusters, several appeared linked to common viral pathogens in a later analysis. When analyzed later, a missense DCLRE1C variant was found to be linked to TCR beta V- and J-gene trimming.

The CDR3 has 16 residues. The V gene lost 4 bases and the J gene lost 3 bases, with 15 bases spanning the gap. Germline CDR1 and CDR2: SSHAT and FNYEAQ (reference sequence). Sequenced sample: PBMCs. The chain uses TRBV7-7 and TRBJ2-2; a possible D gene is TRBD2 (5 bases). The TCR comes from a woman younger than 35 in good health and CMV-seropositive. CDR3 in amino acids: CASSSRLPDDTGELFF. The CDR3 DNA reads as TGTGCCAGCAGCTCGAGACTACCTGACGACACCGGGGAGCTGTTTTTT. Variable domain in full (rest from reference TRBV7-7 and TRBJ2-2): GAGVSQSPRYKVTKRGQDVTLRCDPISSHATLYWYQQALGQGPEFLTYFNYEAQPDKSGLPSDRFSAERPEGSISTLTIQRTEQRDSAMYRCASSSRLPDDTGELFFGEGSRLTVL.